This entry lists 29 T cell receptor beta chains sequenced from one sample in a study of cytomegalovirus exposure and HLA in healthy donors (dated by TCRdb to 2016 to 2017). Library construction relied on the immunoSEQ multiplex PCR assay. Not all clones reach the TCRdb copy of this immuneACCESS table, which keeps in-frame sequences only. Checked studies attribute under half of the gap to unresolved V genes and leave the rest unexplained. Counted in this sample were 140,000 or so clones; roughly 87% of them appeared once. Less than 5.5% of the sample is in the top ten clones. Sequencing was performed on PBMCs. These receptors all stem from a young man in good health and CMV-seropositive.

The chain joins TRBV5-1 to TRBJ2-2; TRBD1 is a possible D gene (6 bases). V was pared by 4 bases and J by 3 bases, with 10 bases between. Germline lookup yields CDR1 SGHRS and CDR2 YFSETQ. The CDR3 is 14 amino acids. The CDR3 DNA follows: TGCGCCAGCAGCCAGGACAGTTACACCGGGGAGCTGTTTTTT. Translation gives CASSQDSYTGELFF.

The chain carries TRBV13 and TRBJ2-7, with a tentative D call TRBD2 (5 bases). This CDR3 is built from 12 residues. In germline, CDR1 is PRHDT, CDR2 FYEKMQ (reference sequence). Deletions cut 5 bases from V and 5 bases from J, with 10 bases between. CDR3 region: CASSPTRNEQYF. The CDR3 DNA follows: TGTGCCAGCAGCCCCACTAGGAACGAGCAGTACTTC.

This clone has a handful of counts. The chain links TRBV30 to TRBJ1-2; D is perhaps TRBD1 (6 bases). This CDR3 is built from 12 residues. CDR1 is GTSNPN and CDR2 is SVGIG in the germline V gene (reference sequence). V shed 2 bases and J shed 13 bases, with 17 bases lying between them. The DNA for the CDR3 is TGTGCCTGGAGTATTTTGGACAGAAGGATCACCTTC. Translating it yields CAWSILDRRITF.

This clone was observed once. This rearrangement joins TRBV7-2 to TRBJ1-2; 8 bases agree with TRBD1. Germline CDR1 reads SGHTA; CDR2 reads FQGNSA. V was clipped by 1 base and J by 7 bases; unmatched bases: 8. The CDR3 is 15 residues long. CDR3 in amino acids: CASSLGPQGAGGYTF. DNA of the CDR3: TGTGCCAGCAGCTTAGGGCCCCAGGGGGCGGGTGGCTACACCTTC.

The CDR3 sequence is CASSLGRGLNQPQHF. CDR3 coding DNA: TGTGCCAGCAGCTTGGGGAGGGGGCTCAATCAGCCCCAGCATTTT. J is TRBJ1-5 and V is TRBV5-6, with 7 bases that match TRBD1. Germline V gene sequence: CDR1 SGHDT, CDR2 YYEEEE. This CDR3 region has 15 residues. The ends lost 0 bases at V and 3 bases at J; junction bases unmatched: 3.

The V and J genes are TRBV19 and TRBJ1-5; 9 nucleotides match TRBD1. The CDR3 loop spans 14 amino acids. Losses at the gene ends were 4 bases for V and 6 bases for J; bases not matched to a gene: 4. From germline, CDR1 is LNHDA and CDR2 SQIVND (reference sequence). CDR3 loop: CASSTTGGSQPQHF. The CDR3 region has the DNA TGTGCCAGTAGTACGACAGGGGGTAGTCAGCCCCAGCATTTT.

This CDR3 reads CASSLGRRGTPPHGYTF. CDR3 DNA sequence: TGTGCCAGCAGCTTAGGCCGCCGGGGAACCCCTCCGCATGGCTACACCTTC. The chain recombines TRBV13 with TRBJ1-2; D remains ambiguous. Per the germline V gene, CDR1 is PRHDT and CDR2 is FYEKMQ (reference sequence). CDR3 length: 17 amino acids. V was shortened by 0 bases and J by 6 bases, with 20 bases between the two germline ends.

This chain joins TRBV4-1 and TRBJ1-1, with no clear D. The CDR3 runs to 14 residues. The germline gives CDR1 MGHRA, CDR2 YSYEKL. The V end lost 3 bases, the J end lost 1 base, and 9 bases lay between the germline ends. The CDR3 DNA reads TGCGCCAGCAGCCATGGCTTTGGGAACACTGAAGCTTTCTTT. As protein: CASSHGFGNTEAFF.

There are a few counts of this clone. The chain has TRBV30 and TRBJ2-7; 7 nucleotides match TRBD1. Germline loops: CDR1 GTSNPN, CDR2 SVGIG (reference sequence). The CDR3 consists of 12 residues. Losses at the gene ends were 0 bases for V and 7 bases for J; bases not matched to a gene: 3. This CDR3 reads CAWSVQGLEQYF. CDR3 DNA sequence: TGTGCCTGGAGTGTACAGGGGTTGGAGCAGTACTTC.

The CDR3: CACARGTNSPLHF. The CDR3 DNA is TGTGCCTGTGCTAGGGGTACCAATTCACCCCTCCACTTT. This chain joins TRBV30 and TRBJ1-6; tentative D call: TRBD1 (5 bases). The CDR3 sequence is 13 residues long. Trimming removed 6 bases at V and 7 bases at J, with 13 bases between. The germline V gene encodes CDR1 GTSNPN and CDR2 SVGIG (reference sequence).

The rearrangement joins TRBV2 to TRBJ2-5; the match to TRBD2 covers 9 bases. With V trimmed by 7 bases and J by 3 bases, 12 bases remained unmatched. The germline V gene encodes CDR1 SNHLY and CDR2 FYNNEI. The CDR3 runs 16 residues. The CDR3 bases are TGTGCCAGCAAGCCCGGACTAGCGCGTCAGAAAGAGACCCAGTACTTC. Its translation is CASKPGLARQKETQYF.

This rearrangement joins TRBV5-1 to TRBJ2-4; 8 bases match TRBD2. The CDR3 consists of 14 residues. V shed 4 bases, J shed 4 bases, and the junction held 4 bases outside the gene matches. Germline V gene data show CDR1 as SGHRS and CDR2 as YFSETQ. In DNA form, the CDR3 reads TGCGCCAGCAGCAAGGGACTAGATAAAAACATTCAGTACTTC. Encoded protein: CASSKGLDKNIQYF.

The chain uses TRBV6-1 and TRBJ2-5; D gene unclear. Germline V gene data show CDR1 as MNHNS and CDR2 as SASEGT. V shed 0 bases and J shed 5 bases, with 13 bases lying between them. The CDR3 has 15 amino acids. The CDR3 region has the DNA TGTGCCAGCAGTGAAGCCGGTAGCTGGCGGGAGACCCAGTACTTC. It translates to CASSEAGSWRETQYF.

This rearrangement joins TRBV19 to TRBJ1-2; D is undetermined. Germline assignment: CDR1 LNHDA and CDR2 SQIVND (reference sequence). V lost 5 bases to trimming and J lost 4 bases, with 11 bases between them. The CDR3 consists of 13 residues. The CDR3 sequence is CASSPETLYGYTF. The CDR3 DNA follows: TGTGCCAGTAGTCCAGAGACACTCTATGGCTACACCTTC.

The chain is built from TRBV6-5 and TRBJ1-2; no reliable D call. Per germline, CDR1 MNHEY and CDR2 SVGAGI. The CDR3 has 13 residues. Trimming left V 0 bases short and J 0 bases short, with 2 bases between. The CDR3 loop reads CASSYSANYGYTF. The CDR3 DNA reads TGTGCCAGCAGTTACTCCGCTAACTATGGCTACACCTTC.

The chain joins TRBV19 to TRBJ1-2; TRBD1 agrees at 7 bases. V dropped 3 bases and J dropped 9; count of bases not matched to a gene: 7. This CDR3 is built from 13 residues. Germline V gene data show CDR1 as LNHDA and CDR2 as SQIVND (reference sequence). The CDR3 DNA reads TGTGCCAGTAGTATCACAGGGGATGTGAGCTACACCTTC. Translation: CASSITGDVSYTF. Using reference TRBV19 and TRBJ1-2 for the parts outside the CDR3, the full variable domain is DGGITQSPKYLFRKEGQNVTLSCEQNLNHDAMYWYRQDPGQGLRLIYYSQIVNDFQKGDIAEGYSVSREKKESFPLTVTSAQKNPTAFYLCASSITGDVSYTFGSGTRLTVV.

Points on this clone: Sequence at one end of the junction differs from germline and may be a read error. The DNA of the CDR3 is TGTGCTAGCAGCCCTCGACCCAGGGAGACCCAGTACTTC. Translating it yields CASSPRPRETQYF. V is TRBV7-7 and J is TRBJ2-5; D remains ambiguous. The CDR3 totals 13 residues. Germline values: CDR1 SSHAT, CDR2 FNYEAQ (reference sequence).

CDR3 sequence reads: CASKMDSVAEAFF. The CDR3 coding sequence is TGTGCCAGCAAAATGGACTCGGTCGCTGAAGCTTTCTTT. The chain combines TRBV6-1 with TRBJ1-1, with D unclear. The length of the CDR3 is 13 residues. Germline-derived CDR1 and CDR2 are MNHNS and SASEGT. V was trimmed by 7 bases and J by 6 bases, leaving 15 bases between them.

The V and J genes are TRBV28 and TRBJ2-1; 11 positions match TRBD2. The V and J ends lost 3 bases and 11 bases, in that order; junction bases with no gene match: 6. Germline CDR1 MDHEN, CDR2 SYDVKM. The CDR3 runs 14 residues. The CDR3 spells CASSLTSGASKQFF. The CDR3 DNA reads as TGTGCCAGCAGTTTGACTAGCGGGGCGAGTAAGCAGTTCTTC.

For the CDR3, the DNA is TGTGCCATCAGTGAGACCGGGACTTACACAGATACGCAGTATTTT. It is translated as CAISETGTYTDTQYF. The rearrangement uses TRBV10-3 and TRBJ2-3, with a possible D match to TRBD2 (6 bases). CDR3 length: 15 residues. Trimming left V 2 bases short and J 2 bases short, with 11 bases between. In germline, CDR1 is ENHRY, CDR2 SYGVKD.

The chain joins TRBV4-1 to TRBJ1-1; 7 bases agree with TRBD1. The length of the CDR3 is 17 residues. J was trimmed by 5 bases and V by 6 bases; bases with no gene match: 18. Per germline, CDR1 MGHRA and CDR2 YSYEKL. The CDR3 DNA is TGCGCCAGCAGACCGAACCCGATCCGGGACAGTTCGACTGAAGCTTTCTTT. Its translation is CASRPNPIRDSSTEAFF.

This chain connects TRBV9 to TRBJ2-3, with D maybe TRBD2 (5 bases). The CDR3 contains 16 residues. Germline V gives CDR1 SGDLS, CDR2 YYNGEE. V lost 1 base, J lost 0 bases, and 12 bases lay in between. In nucleotides, the CDR3 is TGTGCCAGCAGCGTAAACGGACTTTCGAGCACAGATACGCAGTATTTT. It yields the protein CASSVNGLSSTDTQYF. The entire variable domain, with the rest obtained from reference TRBV9 and TRBJ2-3, is as follows: DSGVTQTPKHLITATGQRVTLRCSPRSGDLSVYWYQQSLDQGLQFLIQYYNGEERAKGNILERFSAQQFPDLHSELNLSSLELGDSALYFCASSVNGLSSTDTQYFGPGTRLTVL.

The rearrangement joins TRBV5-6 to TRBJ1-5; TRBD1 matches at 7 bases. The length of the CDR3 is 14 residues. Trimming cost V 3 bases and J 6 bases; bases outside gene matches: 6. From germline, CDR1 is SGHDT and CDR2 YYEEEE. CDR3 coding DNA: TGTGCCAGCAGCTCCGGGACAGCCGGTCAGCCCCAGCATTTT. Protein product: CASSSGTAGQPQHF.

This chain joins TRBV27 and TRBJ2-7; 9 bases align to TRBD1. The J segment lost 2 bases and the V segment lost 3 bases, leaving 2 bases of the junction unmatched. The CDR3 is made up of 14 amino acids. Germline-derived CDR1 and CDR2 are MNHEY and SMNVEV (reference sequence). This CDR3 reads CASSFWDRAYEQYF. Written as DNA, the CDR3 is TGTGCCAGCAGTTTTTGGGACAGGGCCTACGAGCAGTACTTC.

Remarks on this clone: The same CDR3 is also encoded by other DNA sequences in this sample. The CDR3 here is CATSRDRGYQETQYF. The DNA of the CDR3 is TGTGCCACCAGCAGAGATAGAGGCTACCAAGAGACCCAGTACTTC. The J gene is TRBJ2-5, the V gene TRBV15; D not certain. Trimming removed 0 bases at V and 0 bases at J, with 8 bases between. CDR1 is LNHNV and CDR2 is YYDKDF in the germline V gene (reference sequence). This CDR3 contains 15 residues.

V and J are TRBV5-4 and TRBJ2-7; 8 bases match TRBD1. Looked up from germline, CDR1 is SGHNT and CDR2 is YYREEE (reference sequence). This CDR3 comprises 13 residues. With V trimmed by 5 bases and J by 4 bases, 5 bases remained unmatched. DNA for the CDR3: TGTGCCAGCAGGCAGGGGGCTTCTTACGAGCAGTACTTC. Translation: CASRQGASYEQYF.

This clone has just one count. The rearrangement links TRBV27 to TRBJ2-3; unclear D gene. Germline lookup yields CDR1 MNHEY and CDR2 SMNVEV (reference sequence). V lost 5 bases and J lost 1, with 13 bases in between. This CDR3 has 15 amino acids. The CDR3 DNA reads as TGTGCCAGCAGTCTAACCCTCCCACGCACAGATACGCAGTATTTT. It is translated as CASSLTLPRTDTQYF.

V is TRBV9 and J is TRBJ2-1, with D possibly matching TRBD1 (5 bases). CDR3 size: 16 residues. CDR1 is SGDLS, CDR2 YYNGEE, per germline. Deletions cut 0 bases from V and 0 bases from J, with 10 bases between. The CDR3 nucleotides read TGTGCCAGCAGCGTAGCTGGCGACAGCTCCTACAATGAGCAGTTCTTC. As protein: CASSVAGDSSYNEQFF. Filled out from reference TRBV9 and TRBJ2-1, the complete variable domain reads DSGVTQTPKHLITATGQRVTLRCSPRSGDLSVYWYQQSLDQGLQFLIQYYNGEERAKGNILERFSAQQFPDLHSELNLSSLELGDSALYFCASSVAGDSSYNEQFFGPGTRLTVL.

The chain has TRBV28 and TRBJ1-5; D possibly corresponds to TRBD1 (5 bases). Trimming took 3 bases from V and 7 from J, leaving 13 bases between them. Germline V gene lookup returns CDR1 MDHEN and CDR2 SYDVKM. The CDR3 has 14 amino acids. CDR3 region: CASSLSQGWQPQHF. CDR3 DNA sequence: TGTGCCAGCAGTTTGTCTCAGGGTTGGCAGCCCCAGCATTTT.